This TCR beta chain came from a study of blood T cell repertoires in COVID-19 (dated by TCRdb to the early 2020s). A note on the overall study: Collaborator samples came from the United States, Italy and Spain and covered acute and convalescent phases of COVID-19. The prospective study material was composed of cDNA or gDNA derived from T cells, B-cell-depleted T cells, or PBMCs. HLA class I and class II types, where available, came from metadata supplied by the sample provider rather than from assay-based typing. The samples were drawn from two sources: the first 160 participants of the ongoing ImmuneRACE study, and 1,200 or so subjects contributed by 6 global collaborators. The repertoires were released in a freely available public database intended as a resource for research on the immune response to SARS-CoV-2. Sample metadata almost always included a de-identified subject ID, COVID-19 status, age in years and sex. Subjects who had been exposed to COVID-19, were actively infected with it, or had recovered from it provided the deeply sampled blood TCRbeta repertoires that made up the dataset.

TCRbeta CDR3 regions were amplified from genomic DNA by means of the immunoSEQ Assay, a bias-controlled multiplex PCR. The original methods were these. Nucleated cell counts per sample were estimated from amplification of reference gene primers within the assay. To quantify the absolute abundance of each unique TCRbeta CDR3 rearrangement, sequence reads were collapsed and filtered. For each sample, productive Simpson clonality was calculated by taking the square root of Simpson's diversity index across productive rearrangements. Here the immuneACCESS table is served through TCRdb, limited to in-frame sequences with V and J called. Missing clones are a known gap in these copies; in checked studies unresolved V genes cover under half, and the rest lacks a known reason. The V and J calls and clone size come from that table; D and trimming were worked out from the DNA. The sample table shows more than 90,000 clones, and around three quarters are seen once. The ten biggest clones cover 5% to 8% of the sample.

General study outcomes and caveats: Clinical and demographic metadata were provided uncurated, with the amount varying by source and participant.

Worth noting for this clone: There is no known antigen for this receptor. There are no base qualities to consult, and no much larger clone falls within one base.

CDR1 and CDR2 are read off the germline V gene as SGHRS and YFSETQ. Reading from cysteine to phenylalanine, the CDR3 counts 16 amino acids. CDR3 DNA only is kept here, 48 bases in frame from base 1. For this chain, trimming is 4 bases at the V end and 1 base at the J end, and the number of junction bases without a gene match is 6. Collaborating institutions collected whole blood in K2EDTA tubes following their own protocols. For TCRbeta analysis, collaborators shipped samples as frozen whole blood, isolated PBMCs, or DNA extracted from either of those sample types. The sequenced sample was peripheral blood. This clonotype was obtained from a man between 65 and 85 years old with acute or convalescent COVID-19. The sequence joins TRBV5-1 to TRBJ2-3; TRBD2 lines up with 10 middle nucleotides. The CDR3 reads as follows: CASSRAGTSGTDTQYF. Read as DNA, the sequence is TGCGCCAGCAGCCGGGCCGGGACTAGCGGCACAGATACGCAGTATTTT. The variable domain in full, with residues beyond the CDR3 obtained from the reference TRBV5-1 and TRBJ2-3 genes, is KAGVTQTPRYLIKTRGQQVTLSCSPISGHRSVSWYQQTPGQGLQFLFEYFSETQRNKGNFPGRFSGRQFSNSRSEMNVSTLELGDSALYLCASSRAGTSGTDTQYFGPGTRLTVL.